The T cell receptor (beta chain) described here comes from a study of T cell repertoires in cytomegalovirus infection. This clonotype was counted a few times. Its cognate antigen is unknown. The CDR3 length is 14 residues. V was pared by 7 bases and J by 3 bases, with 16 bases between. TCRdb used MiXCR to reprocess the reads, holding one entry per CDR3 protein. Counted here are approximately 100,000 distinct CDR3 sequences, under 30% occurring once; the ten biggest clones make up around 80%. The clonotype comes from a human donor in good health (CMV status not recorded). Some clones in this sample may be carry-over from other donors' samples. The rearrangement joins TRBV23-1 to TRBJ2-7; possible D gene TRBD1, 5 bases. TRBV23-1 is an open reading frame, and its role is uncertain. Sequenced material: CD8+ T cells from cultured PBMCs, taken from culture after CMV antigen stimulation. The CDR3 bases are TGCGCCAGCACGCACGTAGGGGCTATCTACGAGCAGTACTTC. This sequence encodes CASTHVGAIYEQYF.